The clone carrying this T cell receptor (beta chain) was observed a few times. What it binds is unknown. During its preparation, the TCRbeta library received unique molecular identifiers. TCRdb ran MiXCR on the PCR reads and lists one entry per CDR3 protein. The sample lists 450,000 to 550,000 distinct CDR3 sequences; approximately 10% were seen once. CDR1 is MDHEN and CDR2 is SYDVKM in the germline V gene. J was trimmed by 2 bases and V by 9 bases; bases with no gene match: 6. The CDR3 totals 14 residues. The data were obtained in a study of T-cell reconstitution after alpha-beta-depleted transplantation in children. Study-level results: Newly made T cells mostly supplied T-cell counts and diversity one year after transplant. Reports say that about two months after transplant, the alpha-beta T cells came out of several hundred graft clones that had expanded.

This sequence was found in a female patient between 2 and 15 years old who had a stem cell transplant for aplastic anemia, so the T cells may come from the graft donor. Sequencing used PBMCs, mostly from graft donor cells, obtained 180 days after TCRalphabeta/CD19-depleted stem cell transplant. The gene calls are TRBV28 and TRBJ2-7; 11 bases are a match to TRBD2. For the CDR3, the DNA is TGTGCCAGTTCCCGTAGCGGGAGGGCCTACGAGCAGTACTTC. Translated: CASSRSGRAYEQYF. The entire variable domain, with the rest obtained from reference TRBV28 and TRBJ2-7, is as follows: DVKVTQSSRYLVKRTGEKVFLECVQDMDHENMFWYRQDPGLGLRLIYFSYDVKMKEKGDIPEGYSVSREKKERFSLILESASTNQTSMYLCASSRSGRAYEQYFGPGTRLTVT.